The rows below give T cell receptor beta chains drawn from one sample of a study of CD8+ T cells in alopecia areata. Profiling relied on immunoSEQ multiplex PCR, and the TCRdb table lists in-frame clones only, not all of them. The sample consists of fewer than 200,000 clones, around 50% of them appearing once. Source: CD8+ T cells sorted from blood, taken at week 24, from a patient treated with tofacitinib. The receptors here all came from a human donor with alopecia areata. The CDR3 runs from the conserved cysteine through the conserved F or W. A D gene is named only where the DNA matches it firmly. Only part of the rows carry a size: once, few, many, or a class if the clone is expanded.

cdr3_aa cdr3_nt d_call j_call clone_size v_call
CASPWSGTEQFF TGTGCCAGCCCCTGGTCCGGGACCGAGCAGTTCTTC NA TRBJ2-1 NA TRBV2
CASSLAAAEETQYF TGTGCCAGCAGCTTAGCGGCTGCCGAAGAGACCCAGTACTTC NA TRBJ2-5 few TRBV7-9
CAWAAGTLGQPQHF TGTGCCTGGGCAGCCGGGACCCTGGGTCAGCCCCAGCATTTT NA TRBJ1-5 NA TRBV30
CASSQGHGERATDTQYF TGCGCCAGCAGCCAAGGGCATGGAGAGCGGGCCACAGATACGCAGTATTTT NA TRBJ2-3 NA TRBV4-1
CASSHRGQGDYNEQFF TGTGCCAGCAGCCATAGGGGGCAGGGGGACTACAATGAGCAGTTCTTC TRBD1 TRBJ2-1 once TRBV7-9
CASSPEGQEREKLFF TGTGCCAGCAGCCCTGAAGGACAGGAACGTGAAAAACTGTTTTTT TRBD1 TRBJ1-4 NA TRBV7-9
CASSLDGGRTEAFF TGTGCCAGCAGTTTAGATGGGGGGAGGACTGAAGCTTTCTTT NA TRBJ1-1 NA TRBV27
CASVGLTGGNYGYTF TGTGCCAGCGTCGGCCTGACAGGGGGTAACTATGGCTACACCTTC TRBD1 TRBJ1-2 NA TRBV2
CASSEVLEQYF TGTGCCAGCAGTGAGGTCCTCGAGCAGTACTTC NA TRBJ2-7 few TRBV25-1
CASSQGQGGNQPQHF TGCGCCAGCAGCCAAGGCCAGGGGGGCAATCAGCCCCAGCATTTT TRBD1 TRBJ1-5 NA TRBV4-1
CASSSLAGRTDTQYF TGTGCCAGCAGTTCCCTTGCCGGGCGCACAGATACGCAGTATTTT NA TRBJ2-3 NA TRBV27
CASSDPGNTDTQYF TGCGCCAGCAGTGATCCCGGGAACACAGATACGCAGTATTTT NA TRBJ2-3 NA TRBV10-2
CASSPGDGELFF TGTGCCAGCAGCCCCGGGGACGGGGAGCTGTTTTTT NA TRBJ2-2 NA TRBV11-2
CASSLDSRGGTEAFF TGTGCCAGCAGTTTAGATTCAAGGGGCGGCACTGAAGCTTTCTTT NA TRBJ1-1 NA TRBV6-5
CAWSETGGYPEAFF TGTGCCTGGAGTGAAACAGGGGGTTACCCTGAAGCTTTCTTT TRBD1 TRBJ1-1 NA TRBV30
CASSSGTGVNEQYF TGCGCCAGCAGTTCCGGGACAGGGGTTAACGAGCAGTACTTC TRBD1 TRBJ2-7 NA TRBV10-2
CASTSPGTGDNEQFF TGTGCCAGTACCTCCCCCGGGACAGGGGACAATGAGCAGTTCTTC TRBD1 TRBJ2-1 NA TRBV19
CAWSQRMDEQFF TGTGCCTGGAGTCAGAGGATGGATGAGCAGTTCTTC NA TRBJ2-1 few TRBV30
CASSLATPYNEQFF TGTGCCAGCAGCTTGGCCACCCCCTACAATGAGCAGTTCTTC NA TRBJ2-1 NA TRBV5-6
CASSLSSTDTQYF TGTGCCAGCAGCTTATCTAGCACAGATACGCAGTATTTT NA TRBJ2-3 NA TRBV7-3
CASSLSGGGDTGELFF TGTGCCAGCAGCTTAAGTGGGGGCGGAGACACCGGGGAGCTGTTTTTT NA TRBJ2-2 NA TRBV7-8
CAWRGTNEQFF TGTGCCTGGAGGGGGACCAATGAGCAGTTCTTC NA TRBJ2-1 few TRBV30
CASSQLDYGYEQYF TGCGCCAGCAGCCAATTGGATTACGGCTACGAGCAGTACTTC NA TRBJ2-7 few TRBV4-1
CASSPERAGNSPLHF TGTGCCAGCAGCCCCGAAAGGGCAGGGAATTCACCCCTCCACTTT NA TRBJ1-6 NA TRBV27
CASSQEPGVYEQYF TGCGCCAGCAGCCAAGAACCAGGGGTCTACGAGCAGTACTTC NA TRBJ2-7 NA TRBV4-1
CASSGAGYDTQYF TGTGCCAGCAGTGGCGCGGGTTACGATACGCAGTATTTT NA TRBJ2-3 many TRBV25-1
CASRLGTGEEGTQYF TGTGCCAGCAGGTTGGGGACAGGGGAGGAAGGTACGCAGTATTTT TRBD1 TRBJ2-3 NA TRBV5-6
CASTTGWTYGYTF TGTGCCAGCACGACAGGGTGGACCTATGGCTACACCTTC TRBD1 TRBJ1-2 once TRBV9
CSVTGPRPNYGYTF TGCAGCGTAACGGGCCCCAGACCTAACTATGGCTACACCTTC NA TRBJ1-2 NA TRBV29-1
CASSHSRGGGGETQYF TGTGCCAGCAGCCATTCCCGCGGCGGGGGCGGGGAGACCCAGTACTTC NA TRBJ2-5 few TRBV9
CASSFRTGHGYTF TGTGCCAGCAGTTTCCGGACAGGGCATGGCTACACCTTC TRBD1 TRBJ1-2 NA TRBV27
CSVLRGYEQYF TGCAGCGTTTTGAGAGGCTACGAGCAGTACTTC NA TRBJ2-7 NA TRBV29-1
CASSSGGSGELFF TGTGCCAGCAGCTCAGGGGGATCGGGGGAGCTGTTTTTT TRBD1 TRBJ2-2 NA TRBV13
CASSFKTDYYEQYF TGCGCCAGCAGTTTTAAGACAGATTACTACGAGCAGTACTTC NA TRBJ2-7 few TRBV4-1
CASSPGTGVQPQHF TGTGCCAGCAGCCCCGGGACAGGGGTTCAGCCCCAGCATTTT TRBD1 TRBJ1-5 few TRBV5-6
CASSGTGRMNTEAFF TGCGCCAGCAGCGGGACAGGGAGGATGAACACTGAAGCTTTCTTT TRBD1 TRBJ1-1 NA TRBV5-1
CAWTDRGRGETQYF TGTGCCTGGACTGACAGGGGTAGAGGAGAGACCCAGTACTTC TRBD1 TRBJ2-5 NA TRBV30
CASSVMGEYAEQFF TGTGCCAGCAGTGTCATGGGGGAATACGCTGAGCAGTTCTTC NA TRBJ2-1 once TRBV25-1
CAGVMEVRGYGYTF TGTGCCGGGGTAATGGAGGTCAGGGGCTATGGCTACACCTTC NA TRBJ1-2 NA TRBV30
CASSLGRRQSNQPQHF TGTGCCAGCAGCTTAGGTCGTCGACAGAGCAATCAGCCCCAGCATTTT NA TRBJ1-5 NA TRBV7-2
CASSLERGRGYTF TGTGCCAGCAGCTTGGAGCGGGGACGGGGCTACACCTTC NA TRBJ1-2 NA TRBV5-4
CSVDPGTGIARNTEAFF TGCAGCGTTGATCCCGGGACAGGGATTGCTAGGAACACTGAAGCTTTCTTT TRBD1 TRBJ1-1 NA TRBV29-1
CASGLEGYEQYF TGTGCCAGCGGACTAGAGGGCTACGAGCAGTACTTC TRBD2 TRBJ2-7 NA TRBV27
CASKAGTAEKYF TGCGCCAGCAAGGCGGGTACGGCTGAAAAGTATTTT NA TRBJ2-3 few TRBV4-1
CASSPTENGYRPSPLHF TGTGCCAGCAGCCCCACTGAGAATGGCTACAGACCCTCACCCCTCCACTTT NA TRBJ1-6 many TRBV7-6
CASRHTGQGDNEQFF TGTGCCAGCAGACACACGGGACAGGGGGACAATGAGCAGTTCTTC TRBD1 TRBJ2-1 NA TRBV7-6
CASSWDGLYEQYF TGTGCCAGCAGTTGGGACGGCCTCTACGAGCAGTACTTC NA TRBJ2-7 NA TRBV2
CASSIDGNQPQHF TGTGCCAGTAGTATCGACGGGAATCAGCCCCAGCATTTT NA TRBJ1-5 NA TRBV19
CASSLGSDNSPLHF TGTGCCAGCAGCTTAGGGTCGGATAATTCACCCCTCCACTTT NA TRBJ1-6 NA TRBV13
CAWSLGHCKKNTEAFF TGTGCCTGGAGCCTCGGGCACTGCAAGAAAAACACTGAAGCTTTCTTT NA TRBJ1-1 NA TRBV30
CAWSTESTDTQYF TGTGCCTGGAGTACTGAAAGCACAGATACGCAGTATTTT NA TRBJ2-3 NA TRBV30
CASSLNRGAPEDIQYF TGTGCCAGCAGCTTAAATAGGGGGGCACCGGAGGACATTCAGTACTTC NA TRBJ2-4 NA TRBV13
CASSFSPGELFF TGTGCCAGCAGCTTTTCGCCCGGGGAGCTGTTTTTT NA TRBJ2-2 NA TRBV13
CASSQALAYQETQYF TGCGCCAGCAGCCAAGCCCTAGCGTACCAAGAGACCCAGTACTTC NA TRBJ2-5 few TRBV4-1
CASIGSTVAYF TGTGCCAGCATCGGAAGTACCGTCGCCTACTTC NA TRBJ2-5 NA TRBV2
CASSYGQGGRPLHF TGTGCCAGCAGCTACGGACAGGGTGGGCGACCCCTCCACTTT TRBD1 TRBJ1-6 few TRBV7-9
CATSRDLGTQRPQHF TGTGCCACCAGCAGAGATTTGGGGACCCAGAGGCCCCAGCATTTT NA TRBJ1-5 few TRBV15